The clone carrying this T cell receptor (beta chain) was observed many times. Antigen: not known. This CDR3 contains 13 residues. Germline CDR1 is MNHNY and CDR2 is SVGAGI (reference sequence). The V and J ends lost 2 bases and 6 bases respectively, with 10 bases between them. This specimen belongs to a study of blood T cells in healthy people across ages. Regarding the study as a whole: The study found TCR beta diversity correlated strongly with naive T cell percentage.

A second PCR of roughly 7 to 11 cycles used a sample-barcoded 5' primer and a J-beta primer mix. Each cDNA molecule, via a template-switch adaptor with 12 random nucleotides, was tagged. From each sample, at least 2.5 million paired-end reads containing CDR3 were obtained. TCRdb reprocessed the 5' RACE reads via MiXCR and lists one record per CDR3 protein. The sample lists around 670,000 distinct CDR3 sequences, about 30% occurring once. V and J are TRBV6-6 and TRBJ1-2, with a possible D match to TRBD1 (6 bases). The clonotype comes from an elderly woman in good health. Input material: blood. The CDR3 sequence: CASSYRTEDGYTF. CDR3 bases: TGTGCCAGCAGTTACAGGACAGAGGATGGCTACACCTTC.